Included here is one T cell receptor beta chain sequence, with context. The antigen is not known. This entry belongs to a study of cytomegalovirus exposure and HLA in healthy donors. Amplification used 60 Vbeta primers and 13 Jbeta primers. This table comes from immunoSEQ multiplex PCR, and its TCRdb copy is limited to in-frame clones, with some not included. The sample includes around 100,000 clones, about three quarters of them seen just once. Findings of the study overall: Reported findings show TCR beta sequences accurately forecast HLA-A and HLA-B alleles in most subjects. Analysis was carried out at a later point, and it linked a missense DCLRE1C variant to TCR beta V- and J-gene trimming.

Donors counted as nominally healthy when sampled, yet unrecorded immune exposures were likely. The sequence derives from a male donor in good health and CMV-seropositive. The sequencing input was PBMCs.

This CDR3 is CASSAGNEQFF. DNA for the CDR3: TGTGCCAGCAGCGCAGGGAATGAGCAGTTCTTC. The chain recombines TRBV11-2 with TRBJ2-1, with D maybe TRBD1 (5 bases). V was cut by 5 bases and J by 7 bases, with 6 bases left in between. This CDR3 region has 11 residues. Germline V CDR1 and CDR2: SGHAT, FQNNGV.